These 8 T cell receptor beta chains were sequenced from one sample in a study of T cell changes during pregnancy in multiple sclerosis (dated 2019 in TCRdb). The library was prepared using the immunoSEQ multiplex PCR assay. In its TCRdb copy, this immuneACCESS table keeps in-frame sequences only and misses some clones. Where compared with another copy, unresolved V genes explain less than half of these, and the others have no known cause. For this sample the table gives about 52,000 clones, of which roughly 92% were detected only once. Roughly 0.71% of the sample comes from the top ten. The specimen was CD4+ T cells from peripheral blood mononuclear cells, collected in the third trimester of pregnancy. The receptors come from a female donor with multiple sclerosis, enrolled in a pregnancy study.

The chain has TRBV5-6 and TRBJ2-5; 10 nucleotides match TRBD2. Germline trimming cut 1 base from V and 5 bases from J; bases unmatched to any gene: 5. This CDR3 is 15 amino acids long. In germline, CDR1 is SGHDT, CDR2 YYEEEE. CDR3: CASSLTLAGLETQYF. The CDR3 bases are TGTGCCAGCAGCTTGACACTAGCGGGGTTGGAGACCCAGTACTTC.

This clone was detected once. This chain uses TRBV6-1 with TRBJ2-2; D might be TRBD1 (5 bases). This CDR3 contains 14 residues. Trimming cost V 8 bases and J 0 bases, with 10 bases left between them. CDR1 and CDR2 (germline): MNHNS, SASEGT. The CDR3 nucleotides are TGTGCCAGCTTCAGGGTATCGAACACCGGGGAGCTGTTTTTT. Its protein is CASFRVSNTGELFF.

This sequence joins TRBV7-2 and TRBJ2-2; 7 positions agree with TRBD1. Germline V gene lookup returns CDR1 SGHTA and CDR2 FQGNSA. The CDR3 length is 15 residues. The V segment lost 5 bases and the J segment 1 base; nucleotides outside the gene matches: 4. Here the CDR3 reads CASSPRTGNTGELFF. The CDR3 coding sequence is TGTGCCAGCAGCCCCCGGACAGGGAACACCGGGGAGCTGTTTTTT.

The gene calls are TRBV7-3 and TRBJ2-5; 12 bases map to TRBD2. Germline V CDR1 and CDR2: SGHTA, FQGTGA. V dropped 0 bases and J dropped 1; count of bases not matched to a gene: 6. The CDR3 has 18 amino acids. CDR3 in amino acids: CASSLTASGGAGQETQYF. CDR3 coding DNA: TGTGCCAGCAGCTTAACGGCTAGCGGGGGGGCCGGCCAAGAGACCCAGTACTTC.

The chain couples TRBV18 to TRBJ1-1; 10 bases match TRBD1. With V trimmed by 0 bases and J by 2 bases, 6 bases remained unmatched. Germline V gene sequence: CDR1 KGHSH, CDR2 LQKENI. The CDR3 length is 17 residues. The DNA for the CDR3 is TGTGCCAGCTCACCACCGGGACAGGGGCTATTCAACACTGAAGCTTTCTTT. Its translation is CASSPPGQGLFNTEAFF.

In nucleotides, the CDR3 is TGTGCCAGCAGTGAGATGGGGGGGCGGCAAAACATTCAGTACTTC. The encoded protein is CASSEMGGRQNIQYF. V gene TRBV27 combines with J gene TRBJ2-4; perhaps TRBD2 as D (7 bases). The ends were cut back, 5 bases at V and 5 bases at J, with 16 bases in the middle. The V gene's germline CDR1 is MNHEY and CDR2 SMNVEV (reference sequence). This CDR3 comprises 15 residues.

The rearrangement joins TRBV7-3 to TRBJ2-2, with D tentatively TRBD1 (6 bases). The CDR3 extends over 15 amino acids. Germline V lookup: CDR1 SGHTA, CDR2 FQGTGA. With 5 bases removed from V and 7 bases from J, the gap between germline ends came to 17 bases. CDR3 sequence: CASSPGTQVGGELFF. The CDR3 DNA is TGTGCCAGCAGCCCCGGGACACAGGTTGGCGGGGAGCTGTTTTTT.

The chain has TRBV18 and TRBJ1-6, with D maybe TRBD1 (6 bases). V was pared by 5 bases and J by 9 bases, with 17 bases between. The CDR3 has 15 amino acids. CDR1 and CDR2 (germline): KGHSH, LQKENI. The CDR3 region is CASSATGEGSSPLHF. The CDR3, as DNA: TGTGCCAGCTCAGCGACAGGAGAGGGAAGTTCACCCCTCCACTTT.